This T cell receptor (beta chain) derives from a study of vaccination effects on CD4 cells after COVID-19. Before sequencing, viral peptide pools were used by the ViraFEST assay to expand antigen-specific CD4+ T cells. CD4+ T cell isolation took place after approximately 11 days of culture. Vaccine recipients, nucleocapsid antibody negative, had no prior SARS-CoV-2 infection. Days 3 and 7 saw half the medium replaced with IL-2 medium. The trim removed 5 bases at V and 4 bases at J, leaving 8 bases unmatched. The CDR3 is 15 amino acids. Germline V gene lookup returns CDR1 MNHEY and CDR2 SVGEGT. Points on this clone: Its antigen remains unidentified.

Clones were sequenced by immunoSEQ multiplex PCR, and TCRdb holds only the in-frame ones, with some missing. In the table there are under 75,000 clones, around 80% of which are singletons. This TCR came from a human donor who received a COVID-19 vaccine. Material: CD4+ T cells from PBMCs cultured with SARS-CoV-2 spike peptides, obtained before COVID-19 vaccination. V gene TRBV6-2 or TRBV6-3 combines with J gene TRBJ2-1; TRBD2 aligns across 7 bases. The CDR3 loop is CASSLVTSEYNEQFF. The CDR3 bases are TGTGCCAGCAGTCTCGTAACTAGCGAGTACAATGAGCAGTTCTTC.